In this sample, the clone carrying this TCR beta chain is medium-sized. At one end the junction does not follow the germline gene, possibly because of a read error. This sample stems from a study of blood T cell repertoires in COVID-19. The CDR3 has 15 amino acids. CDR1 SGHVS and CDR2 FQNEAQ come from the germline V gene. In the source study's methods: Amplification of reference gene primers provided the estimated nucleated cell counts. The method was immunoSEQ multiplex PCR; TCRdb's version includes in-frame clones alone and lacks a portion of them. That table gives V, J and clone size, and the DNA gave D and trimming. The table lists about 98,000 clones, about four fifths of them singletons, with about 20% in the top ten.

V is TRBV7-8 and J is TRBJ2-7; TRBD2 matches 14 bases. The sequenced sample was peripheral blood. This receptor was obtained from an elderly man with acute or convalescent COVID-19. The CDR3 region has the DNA TGTGCCAGCAGCTCCGGGACTAGCGGGGGTGCTCCTAGGAACTTC. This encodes CASSSGTSGGAPRNF.